This TCR beta chain was observed in a study of T cell changes during pregnancy in multiple sclerosis. The V and J ends lost 3 bases and 4 bases, in that order; junction bases with no gene match: 14. CDR1 is SGHRS and CDR2 is YFSETQ in the germline V gene. The CDR3 runs to 19 residues. Generated by immunoSEQ multiplex PCR, the TCRdb table keeps only in-frame clones and is missing some. Of approximately 34,000 clones listed, roughly nine tenths are singletons. This chain joins TRBV5-1 and TRBJ2-3, with TRBD2 matching over 13 bases. The TCR comes from a female donor with multiple sclerosis, enrolled in a pregnancy study. The material was CD8+ T cells from peripheral blood mononuclear cells, obtained after pregnancy. The CDR3 protein is CASSWIGLAGASEADTQYF. The CDR3 DNA is TGCGCCAGCAGCTGGATAGGACTAGCGGGGGCCTCGGAGGCAGATACGCAGTATTTT.